What follows describes a single T cell receptor (beta chain). Its antigen is undetermined. PCR was performed a second time for about 6 to 11 cycles using a sample-barcoded 5' primer and a J-beta primer mix. The template-switch adaptor, which had 12 random nucleotides, put a tag on each cDNA molecule. TCRdb itself ran the 5' RACE reads through MiXCR, one entry per CDR3 protein. Of 780,000 or so distinct CDR3 sequences listed, more than 55% are singletons. The sample originates from a study of blood T cells in healthy people across ages. Study-wide background: About one barcoded beta molecule per two T cells was the capture yield of template switching. Whole-study findings and limits: Estimates drawn from one million T cells were deemed to understate diversity.

Caucasian, healthy and from Russia, the donors were aged between about 6 and 90. Germline V gene sequence: CDR1 SGDLS, CDR2 YYNGEE. This CDR3 spans 16 amino acids. V was pared by 2 bases and J by 11 bases, with 16 bases of the junction left unmatched. This TCR derives from a man in his forties in good health. What was sequenced was blood. The J gene is TRBJ2-5, the V gene TRBV9, with 9 bases identical to TRBD2. Written as DNA, the CDR3 is TGTGCCAGCAGCGTCCGCGGACTAGCGCGAAACAATGAGCAGTACTTC. This translates into CASSVRGLARNNEQYF.